Below, 8 T cell receptor beta chains from the same sample are listed, as sequenced in a study of cytomegalovirus exposure and HLA in healthy donors. A multiplex PCR was run with 60 Vbeta primers and 13 Jbeta primers. Clones were read by immunoSEQ multiplex PCR, and TCRdb kept only the in-frame ones, dropping some. The sample has 85,000 to 130,000 clones; roughly a tenth are singletons. Sequencing input: PBMCs. Receptors originate from a middle-aged man in good health and CMV-seropositive.

The V and J genes are TRBV7-2 and TRBJ1-2, with D tentatively TRBD1 (5 bases). From germline, CDR1 is SGHTA and CDR2 FQGNSA. V was cut by 10 bases and J by 4 bases, with 10 bases left in between. This CDR3 region has 11 residues. CDR3 DNA sequence: TGTGCCACCTACAGGACCTATGGCTACACCTTC. It yields the protein CATYRTYGYTF. Based on the CDR3 plus reference TRBV7-2 and TRBJ1-2, the full variable domain is GAGVSQSPSNKVTEKGKDVELRCDPISGHTALYWYRQSLGQGLEFLIYFQGNSAPDKSGLPSDRFSAERTGGSVSTLTIQRTQQEDSAVYLCATYRTYGYTFGSGTRLTVV.

This clone appeared a few times. The J gene is TRBJ1-6, the V gene TRBV6-5, with D tentatively TRBD1 (5 bases). CDR3 length equals 13 residues. Germline lookup yields CDR1 MNHEY and CDR2 SVGAGI. The V and J ends lost 5 bases and 8 bases respectively, with 10 bases between them. The CDR3 sequence: CASSVGGDSPLHF. CDR3 nucleotides: TGTGCCAGCAGTGTCGGAGGGGATTCACCCCTCCACTTT.

V and J are TRBV5-6 and TRBJ2-2, with 7 nucleotides matching TRBD2. The CDR3 extends over 14 amino acids. V gave up 1 base and J gave up 11 bases; unmatched junction bases: 8. The V gene's germline CDR1 is SGHDT and CDR2 YYEEEE. The DNA of the CDR3 is TGTGCCAGCAGCTTGTTGTCGGGAGGAGGAGAGCTGTTTTTT. As protein: CASSLLSGGGELFF.

This chain connects TRBV5-1 to TRBJ2-7; 9 positions match TRBD1. The germline V gene has CDR1 SGHRS and CDR2 YFSETQ. The CDR3 totals 15 residues. The ends lost 3 bases at V and 5 bases at J; junction bases unmatched: 9. The CDR3 is CASSWRGQGGNEQYF. For the CDR3, the DNA is TGCGCCAGCAGCTGGAGGGGACAGGGCGGTAACGAGCAGTACTTC.

The V call is TRBV7-8, the J call TRBJ2-1; TRBD2 matches at 7 bases. From germline, CDR1 is SGHVS and CDR2 FQNEAQ. The trim removed 5 bases at V and 6 bases at J, leaving 13 bases unmatched. This CDR3 region has 16 residues. CDR3 coding DNA: TGTGCCAGCAGCCCTCTCACTAGTGGGAGGGCCAATGAGCAGTTCTTC. Protein: CASSPLTSGRANEQFF.

This clone turned up a few times. The rearrangement uses TRBV6-5 and TRBJ1-6, with TRBD1 identical over 8 bases. Losses at the gene ends were 5 bases for V and 10 bases for J; bases not matched to a gene: 10. CDR3 length: 15 amino acids. Germline V gene lookup returns CDR1 MNHEY and CDR2 SVGAGI. CDR3 residues: CASSRTQGAGSPLHF. The CDR3 DNA follows: TGTGCCAGCAGTCGAACCCAGGGGGCTGGATCACCCCTCCACTTT.

This CDR3 reads CASSFFPGVNEQYF. The CDR3 DNA reads as TGTGCCAGCAGCTTTTTTCCCGGGGTCAACGAGCAGTACTTC. The V gene is TRBV11-1, the J gene TRBJ2-7; a possible D gene is TRBD2 (5 bases). This CDR3 region has 14 residues. With 3 bases removed from V and 5 bases from J, the gap between germline ends came to 14 bases. Germline V lookup: CDR1 SGHAT, CDR2 FQDESV (reference sequence).

This chain connects TRBV7-2 to TRBJ2-5; 8 bases fit TRBD2. This CDR3 is built from 15 residues. In germline, CDR1 is SGHTA, CDR2 FQGNSA. With 6 bases clipped from V and 0 bases from J, the junction kept 6 bases outside the gene matches. In nucleotides, the CDR3 is TGTGCCAGCAGAATAGAAGCGGGGGACCAAGAGACCCAGTACTTC. It codes for CASRIEAGDQETQYF. The complete variable domain, with remaining parts taken from reference TRBV7-2 and TRBJ2-5, reads GAGVSQSPSNKVTEKGKDVELRCDPISGHTALYWYRQSLGQGLEFLIYFQGNSAPDKSGLPSDRFSAERTGGSVSTLTIQRTQQEDSAVYLCASRIEAGDQETQYFGPGTRLLVL.